Listed below are T cell receptor beta chains from one sample, sequenced in a study of CD8+CD57+ T cells in acquired aplastic anemia. TCRdb recomputed calls from the reads with MiXCR, one row per CDR3 protein. The sample consists of over 150,000 distinct CDR3 sequences, roughly 49% of them appearing once. Sequenced material: sorted CD4+, CD8+, or CD8+CD57+ T cells (not recorded which) from PBMCs. The receptors stem from a human donor with aplastic anemia. The CDR3 runs from the conserved cysteine through the conserved F or W. D genes are given only for firm matches. Clone size is given for some rows only: seen once, a few or many times, or a class if the clone is expanded.

>13|TRBD1|TRBJ2-7|TRBV19|-
TGTGCCAGTTTGTACAGGGGGGCCTACGAGCAGTACTTC
CASLYRGAYEQYF
>14|TRBD2|TRBJ2-7|TRBV20-1|-
TGCAGTGCTTCGACTAGCGGGAGCTCCTACGAGCAGTACTTC
CSASTSGSSYEQYF
>15|-|TRBJ2-7|TRBV7-9|-
TGTGCCAGCAGCTTAGCCCCGGTTGACGGCTACGAGCAGTACTTC
CASSLAPVDGYEQYF
>15|-|TRBJ1-1|TRBV7-8|once
TGTGCCAGCAGCTTAGTAGCAGGGTGGTACACTGAAGCTTTCTTT
CASSLVAGWYTEAFF
>16|TRBD2|TRBJ2-4|TRBV25-1|-
TGTGCCAGCAGTTTATTCTGGGAGGGAGCCAAAAACATTCAGTACTTC
CASSLFWEGAKNIQYF
>15|-|TRBJ1-5|TRBV10-3|-
TGTGCCATCAGTTTGGGCGGTTTTTCTAATCAGCCCCAGCATTTT
CAISLGGFSNQPQHF
>14|-|TRBJ2-7|TRBV19|-
TGTGCCAGTAGTAGAACAGGGCGGGGCTACGAGCAGTACTTC
CASSRTGRGYEQYF
>14|-|TRBJ2-7|TRBV4-1|-
TGCGCCAGCAGCCCCACAGCAGGGTCAGGCGAGCAGTACTTC
CASSPTAGSGEQYF
>13|-|TRBJ2-5|TRBV9|-
TGTGCCAGCAGCGTAGCTATGGCGGAGACCCAGTACTTC
CASSVAMAETQYF
>15|TRBD2|TRBJ2-5|TRBV6-4|few
TGTGCCAGCAGTCGGACTAGCGGGAGCCAAGAGACCCAGTACTTC
CASSRTSGSQETQYF
>15|TRBD2|TRBJ2-5|TRBV15|-
TGTGCCACCAGCAGAGATAGCGGGGACCAAGAGACCCAGTACTTC
CATSRDSGDQETQYF
>15|-|TRBJ2-5|TRBV6-2/TRBV6-3|-
TGTGCCAGCAGTTACTCGGGTGTGGCTAGCCGGTCCCAGTACTTC
CASSYSGVASRSQYF
>15|-|TRBJ2-5|TRBV5-4|many
TGTGCCAGCAGCTTGGGGCAGGGGCACAAGGAGACCCAGTACTTC
CASSLGQGHKETQYF
>15|-|TRBJ1-2|TRBV10-3|-
TGTGCCATCAAGGCCGGATTCGACGTAAACTATGGCTACACCTTC
CAIKAGFDVNYGYTF
>14|-|TRBJ1-1|TRBV12-3/TRBV12-4|many
TGTGCCAGCAGCCCCGGTTCCGTTCGGACTGAAGCTTTCTTT
CASSPGSVRTEAFF
>15|-|TRBJ2-3|TRBV19|-
TGTGCCAGTAGTATAGCAGGCAGAAGCACAGATACGCAGTATTTT
CASSIAGRSTDTQYF
>14|-|TRBJ2-7|TRBV19|-
TGTGCCAGTAATCGACAGGGGAGGGCCTACGAGCAGTACTTC
CASNRQGRAYEQYF
>13|-|TRBJ2-2|TRBV5-1|-
TGCGCCAGCAGAACTGAGGGATCCGGGGAGCTGTTTTTT
CASRTEGSGELFF
>13|-|TRBJ1-2|TRBV19|-
TGTGCCAGTAGTGTCATGAGGGATCGCGGCTACACCTTC
CASSVMRDRGYTF
>15|TRBD1|TRBJ2-1|TRBV29-1|many
TGCAGCGCTGAAGGGGGGACAGGAGCCTACAATGAGCAGTTCTTC
CSAEGGTGAYNEQFF
>14|-|TRBJ2-3|TRBV19|-
TGTGCCAGTAGTGGGACCTCGTCTTTGGATACGCAGTATTTT
CASSGTSSLDTQYF
>15|-|TRBJ1-5|TRBV6-2/TRBV6-3|-
TGTGCCAGCAGTTACCCGGACAGTGGTTGGGAGCCCCAGCATTTT
CASSYPDSGWEPQHF
>17|-|TRBJ2-3|TRBV6-7|-
TGTGCCAGCAGTTACGGGCGACAGGCTGTGAGCACAGATACGCAGTATTTT
CASSYGRQAVSTDTQYF
>16|-|TRBJ1-2|TRBV20-1|-
TGCAGTGCTAGGACCACCGGGACCCAGTGGGGGTATGGCTACACCTTC
CSARTTGTQWGYGYTF
>16|-|TRBJ1-5|TRBV15|-
TGTGCCACCAGCAGAGATCTTGCTGGGGTCAATCAGCCCCAGCATTTT
CATSRDLAGVNQPQHF